This T cell receptor (beta chain) was obtained from a study of T-cell memory formation after mild COVID-19 (dated by TCRdb to the early 2020s). Context from the whole study: TCR sequence clusters from the two donors were largely donor specific. In a couple of donors, T-cell clones that expanded and contracted after mild COVID-19 were tracked by sequencing TCRalpha and TCRbeta repertoires over time. Two young, previously healthy adult volunteers made up the cohort, one male and one female.

Details on this clonotype: Its antigen is currently not known. Per-base qualities were not stored, and no clone one base away is much larger.

Paper-wide results and their limitations: Some responding clones were found in pre-infection memory, which suggests that pre-existing cross-reactive memory T cells took part in the SARS-CoV-2 response. The study included only a couple of mild cases, and larger cohorts that include severe cases with pre-infection samples were judged to be necessary. Contracting CD4+ clones were located mainly in the CM and EM memory subsets, whereas CD8+ clones were found to be enriched in EMRA. Whether the second-wave clones peaking on day 37 were SARS-CoV-2 specific was not confirmed. Clones that contracted from day 15 to 85 showed balanced CD4/CD8 phenotypes, whereas a second wave of clones that expanded from day 15 to 37 leaned towards CD4+.

Ficoll-Paque density gradient centrifugation was used to isolate PBMCs. TCRdb shows the sequencer as Illumina NovaSeq 6000. cDNA libraries for TCRalpha and TCRbeta were prepared by 5'RACE using constant-segment primers, with sample barcodes and unique molecular identifiers added. Trizol reagent was used to extract RNA from every sample. Libraries were amplified in two PCR steps, with a second sample barcode and Illumina TruSeq adapters added in the second step. Sequencing of libraries was performed on an Illumina NovaSeq with 2 x 150 bp paired-end reads. As for the authors' bioinformatics: The reads were demultiplexed and collapsed into UMI-guided consensus sequences using migec v1.2.7. Using mixcr v2.1.11, UMI consensuses were aligned to TRA and TRB V and J templates and then assembled into clonotypes. A clonotype was counted as expanded or contracted only when both edgeR and NoisET called the clonotype significant, with the noise models trained on biological replicates. For edgeR calls, the cutoffs were a false discovery rate-adjusted p below 0.01 and a log2 fold-change threshold of 1. As an exploratory analysis of dynamics, max-normalized trajectories of the 1000 most abundant clonotypes were examined by PCA with hierarchical clustering. Each responding clone was given a CD4 or CD8 phenotype based on the CD4+ and CD8+ repertoires, which had been sequenced separately. TCRdb reanalyzed the raw reads on its own, using fastp at Q25 for trimming and MiXCR for clone calling, and kept in-frame beta chains. Each entry merges the rows of one CDR3 protein and shows their most common DNA and genes. What appears here as the V and J calls and clone size reflects TCRdb's work, not the paper's. In all, the sample holds around 150,000 distinct CDR3 sequences, and 14% of those were seen once. The ten top clones hold roughly 15% of the sample.

V is cut back by 2 bases and J by 2 bases, with 3 bases in the junction unmatched. According to the germline V gene, CDR1 reads SGDLS and CDR2 reads YYNGEE. The CDR3 covers 15 residues, taking in both the cysteine and the phenylalanine. Just the 45-base CDR3 DNA is kept, in frame starting at base 1. Sequenced input: PBMCs or a T cell subset sorted from them (not recorded which). This chain is built from TRBV9 and TRBJ2-1; TRBD2 lines up with 8 middle nucleotides. The source is an adult woman who had mild COVID-19 (a few samples of this study predate the infection). The sample titles of this study are shuffled in the database, so cell type and time point are left out; the donor was told from shared clones. The CDR3 protein: CASSVSGTAYNEQFF. The DNA reads TGTGCCAGCAGCGTTAGCGGGACGGCCTACAATGAGCAGTTCTTC.